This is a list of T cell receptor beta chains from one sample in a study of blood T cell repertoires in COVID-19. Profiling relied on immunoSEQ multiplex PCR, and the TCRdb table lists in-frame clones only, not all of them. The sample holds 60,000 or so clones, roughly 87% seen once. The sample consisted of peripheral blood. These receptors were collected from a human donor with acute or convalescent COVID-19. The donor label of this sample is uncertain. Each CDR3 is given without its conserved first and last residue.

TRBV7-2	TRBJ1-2	ASSPRGAYGYT
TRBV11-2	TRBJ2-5	ASSLGGEVQETQY
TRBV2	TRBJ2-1	ASMTTGVGGEQF
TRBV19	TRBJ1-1	ASTTIQGDTEAF
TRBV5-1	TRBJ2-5	ASSLDGRGETQY
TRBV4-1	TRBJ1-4	ASSQEDRVGEKLF
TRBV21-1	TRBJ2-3	ASSEEGTRPRTDTQY
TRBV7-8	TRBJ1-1	ASSLAGTGGTEAF
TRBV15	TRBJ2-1	ATSQGLSYNEQF
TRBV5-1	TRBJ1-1	ASSAWRGGTEAF
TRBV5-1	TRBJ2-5	ASSLAGTGPQETQY
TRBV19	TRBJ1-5	ASTPRWESNQPQH
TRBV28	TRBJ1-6	ASSPRSIGGGSPLH
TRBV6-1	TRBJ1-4	ASSETSGVTNEKLF
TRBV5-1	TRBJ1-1	ASSLYGVDTEAF
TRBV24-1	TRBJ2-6	ATSAPTGTRPGANVLT
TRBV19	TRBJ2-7	ASSRLAGPYEQY
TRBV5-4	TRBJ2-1	ASSYGTPEYNEQF
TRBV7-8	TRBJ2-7	ASTLQESNLAPYEQY
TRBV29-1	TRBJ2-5	SALRGGETQY
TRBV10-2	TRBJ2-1	ASSTGFPYNEQF
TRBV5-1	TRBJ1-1	ASSLLQVTNTEAF
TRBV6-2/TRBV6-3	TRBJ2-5	ASSRSGRGETQY
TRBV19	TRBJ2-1	ASTTTGLAANEQF